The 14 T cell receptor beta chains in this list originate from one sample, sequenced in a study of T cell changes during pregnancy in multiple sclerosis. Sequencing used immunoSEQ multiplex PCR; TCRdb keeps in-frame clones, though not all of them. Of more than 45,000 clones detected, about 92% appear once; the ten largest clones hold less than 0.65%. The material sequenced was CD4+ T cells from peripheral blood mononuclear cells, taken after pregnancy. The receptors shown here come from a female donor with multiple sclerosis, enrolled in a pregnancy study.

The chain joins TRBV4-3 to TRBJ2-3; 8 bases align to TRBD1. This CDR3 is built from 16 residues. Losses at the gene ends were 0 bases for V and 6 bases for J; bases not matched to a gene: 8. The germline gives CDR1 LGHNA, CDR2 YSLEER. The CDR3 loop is CASSQDNVRGPDTQYF. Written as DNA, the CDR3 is TGCGCCAGCAGCCAAGATAATGTCAGGGGGCCCGATACGCAGTATTTT.

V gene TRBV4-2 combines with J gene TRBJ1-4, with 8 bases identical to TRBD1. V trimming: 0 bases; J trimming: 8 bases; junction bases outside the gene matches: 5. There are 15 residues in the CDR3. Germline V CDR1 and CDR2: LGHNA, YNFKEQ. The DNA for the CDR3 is TGTGCCAGCAGCCAAGAGACAGGGGCCGGCGAAAAACTGTTTTTT. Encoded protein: CASSQETGAGEKLFF.

CDR3 protein: CSVAGWEVLGSYEQYF. The CDR3 nucleotides are TGCAGCGTTGCTGGCTGGGAGGTCCTAGGTTCCTACGAGCAGTACTTC. The chain employs TRBV29-1 and TRBJ2-7, with D tentatively TRBD2 (6 bases). Trimming shortened V by 4 bases and J by 1 base, and 20 bases separated the two germline ends. CDR3 size: 16 residues. CDR1 and CDR2 from the germline V gene are SQVTM and ANQGSEA.

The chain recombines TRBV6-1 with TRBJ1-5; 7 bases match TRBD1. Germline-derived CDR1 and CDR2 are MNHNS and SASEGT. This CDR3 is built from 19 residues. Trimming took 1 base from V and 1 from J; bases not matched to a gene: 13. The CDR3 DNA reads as TGTGCCAGCAGTGAAGTCGCAGGGGGTTCAATCCCCAGCAATCAGCCCCAGCATTTT. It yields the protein CASSEVAGGSIPSNQPQHF.

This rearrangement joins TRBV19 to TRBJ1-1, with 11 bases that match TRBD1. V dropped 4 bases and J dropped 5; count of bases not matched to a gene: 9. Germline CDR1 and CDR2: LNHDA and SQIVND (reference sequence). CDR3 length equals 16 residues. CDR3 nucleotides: TGTGCCAGTAGTACCGGGACAGGGGGAGTAGGTACTGAAGCTTTCTTT. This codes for CASSTGTGGVGTEAFF.

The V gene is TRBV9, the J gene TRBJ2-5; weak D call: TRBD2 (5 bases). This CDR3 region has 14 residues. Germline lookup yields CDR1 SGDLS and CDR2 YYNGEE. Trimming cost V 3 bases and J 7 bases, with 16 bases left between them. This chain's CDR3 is CASSERALLSTQYF. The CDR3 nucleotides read TGTGCCAGCAGCGAGAGGGCCCTCTTATCGACCCAGTACTTC.

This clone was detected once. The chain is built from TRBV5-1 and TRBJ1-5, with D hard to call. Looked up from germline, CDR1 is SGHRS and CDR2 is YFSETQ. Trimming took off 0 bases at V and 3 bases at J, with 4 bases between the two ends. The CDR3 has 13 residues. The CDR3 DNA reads TGCGCCAGCAGCTTGGGTAACAATCAGCCCCAGCATTTT. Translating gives CASSLGNNQPQHF.

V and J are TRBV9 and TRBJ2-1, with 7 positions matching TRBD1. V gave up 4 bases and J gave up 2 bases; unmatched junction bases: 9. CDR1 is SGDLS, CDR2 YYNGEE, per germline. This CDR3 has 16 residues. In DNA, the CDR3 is TGTGCCAGCAGCACCCAAGGACAGGCGGCCTACAATGAGCAGTTCTTC. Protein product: CASSTQGQAAYNEQFF.

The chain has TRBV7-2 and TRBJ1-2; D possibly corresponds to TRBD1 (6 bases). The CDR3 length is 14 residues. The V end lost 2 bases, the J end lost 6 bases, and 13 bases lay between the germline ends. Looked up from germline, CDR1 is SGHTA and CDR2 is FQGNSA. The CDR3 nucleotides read TGTGCCAGCAGCTTACTCACAGGGACGGATGGCTACACCTTC. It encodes CASSLLTGTDGYTF.

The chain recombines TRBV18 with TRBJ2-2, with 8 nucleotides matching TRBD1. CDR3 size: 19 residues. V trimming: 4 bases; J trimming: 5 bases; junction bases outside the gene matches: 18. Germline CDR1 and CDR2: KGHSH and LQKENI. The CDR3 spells CASSRTMGQALLLTGELFF. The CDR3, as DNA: TGTGCCAGCTCACGTACTATGGGACAGGCCCTACTATTGACCGGGGAGCTGTTTTTT.

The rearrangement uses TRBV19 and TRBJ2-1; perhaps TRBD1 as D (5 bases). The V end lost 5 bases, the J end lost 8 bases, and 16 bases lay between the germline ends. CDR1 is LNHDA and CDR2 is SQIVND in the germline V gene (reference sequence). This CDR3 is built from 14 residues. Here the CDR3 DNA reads TGTGCCAGTAGTCCCCAGACAGCTTCTGATGAGCAGTTCTTC. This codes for CASSPQTASDEQFF. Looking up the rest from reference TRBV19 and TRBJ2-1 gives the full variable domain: DGGITQSPKYLFRKEGQNVTLSCEQNLNHDAMYWYRQDPGQGLRLIYYSQIVNDFQKGDIAEGYSVSREKKESFPLTVTSAQKNPTAFYLCASSPQTASDEQFFGPGTRLTVL.

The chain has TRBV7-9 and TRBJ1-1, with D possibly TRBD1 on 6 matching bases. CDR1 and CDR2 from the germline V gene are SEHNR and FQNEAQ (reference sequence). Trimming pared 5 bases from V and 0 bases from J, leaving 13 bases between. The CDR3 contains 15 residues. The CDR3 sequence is CASSPSDSMNTEAFF. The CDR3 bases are TGTGCCAGCAGCCCGTCGGACAGTATGAACACTGAAGCTTTCTTT.

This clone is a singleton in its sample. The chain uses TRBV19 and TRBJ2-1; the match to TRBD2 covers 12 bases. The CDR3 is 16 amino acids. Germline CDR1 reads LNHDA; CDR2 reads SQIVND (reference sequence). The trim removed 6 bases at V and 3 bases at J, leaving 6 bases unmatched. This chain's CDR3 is CASSPWTSGIYNEQFF. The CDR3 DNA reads TGTGCCAGTAGCCCCTGGACTAGCGGGATCTACAATGAGCAGTTCTTC. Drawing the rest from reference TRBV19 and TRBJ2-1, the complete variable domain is DGGITQSPKYLFRKEGQNVTLSCEQNLNHDAMYWYRQDPGQGLRLIYYSQIVNDFQKGDIAEGYSVSREKKESFPLTVTSAQKNPTAFYLCASSPWTSGIYNEQFFGPGTRLTVL.

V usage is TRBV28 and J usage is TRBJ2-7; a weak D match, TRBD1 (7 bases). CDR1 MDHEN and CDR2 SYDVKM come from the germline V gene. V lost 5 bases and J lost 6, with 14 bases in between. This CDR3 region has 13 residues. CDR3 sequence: CASSLRGEAEQYF. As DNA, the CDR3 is TGTGCCAGCAGTCTCAGGGGGGAGGCCGAGCAGTACTTC. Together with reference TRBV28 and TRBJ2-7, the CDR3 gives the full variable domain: DVKVTQSSRYLVKRTGEKVFLECVQDMDHENMFWYRQDPGLGLRLIYFSYDVKMKEKGDIPEGYSVSREKKERFSLILESASTNQTSMYLCASSLRGEAEQYFGPGTRLTVT.